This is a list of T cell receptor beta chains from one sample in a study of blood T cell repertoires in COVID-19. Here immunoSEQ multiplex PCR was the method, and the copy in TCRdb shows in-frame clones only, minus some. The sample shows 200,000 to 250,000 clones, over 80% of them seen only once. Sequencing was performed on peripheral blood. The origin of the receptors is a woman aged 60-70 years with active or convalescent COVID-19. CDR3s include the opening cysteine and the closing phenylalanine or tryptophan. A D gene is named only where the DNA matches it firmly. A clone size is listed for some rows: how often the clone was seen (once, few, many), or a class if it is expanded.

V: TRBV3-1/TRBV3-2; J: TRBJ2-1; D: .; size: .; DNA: TGTGCCAGCAGCCAACTGCCCGAACCGGAGTTTGAGCAGTTCTTC; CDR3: CASSQLPEPEFEQFF
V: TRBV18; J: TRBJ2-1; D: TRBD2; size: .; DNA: TGTGCCAGCTCACCACGGAGGGGACTAGCGGAAAATGAGCAGTTCTTC; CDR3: CASSPRRGLAENEQFF
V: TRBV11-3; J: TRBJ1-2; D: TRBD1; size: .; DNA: TGTGCCAGCAGCCGGGACAGCATTATCTATGGCTACACCTTC; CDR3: CASSRDSIIYGYTF
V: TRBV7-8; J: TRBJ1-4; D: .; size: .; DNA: TGTGCCAGCAGCTTAAGTGGTCGACAAGATAATGAAAAACTGTTTTTT; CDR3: CASSLSGRQDNEKLFF
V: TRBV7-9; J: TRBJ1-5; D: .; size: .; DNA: TGTGCCAGCAGCTTTTCAGATCAGCCCCAGCATTTT; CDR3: CASSFSDQPQHF
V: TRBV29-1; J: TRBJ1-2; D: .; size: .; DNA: TGCAGCGCTCCATCGGCGGACTATGGCTACACCTTC; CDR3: CSAPSADYGYTF
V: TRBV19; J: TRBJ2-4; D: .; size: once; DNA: TGTGCCAGTAGTGCAAGCGGCCTCAAAAACATTCAGTACTTC; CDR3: CASSASGLKNIQYF
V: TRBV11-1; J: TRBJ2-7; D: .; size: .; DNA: TGTGCCAGCAGCTTAGGTCCCCAACAGGAATCCTACGAGCAGTACTTC; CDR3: CASSLGPQQESYEQYF
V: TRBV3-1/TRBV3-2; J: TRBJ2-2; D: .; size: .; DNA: TGTGCCAGCAGCCCCACCGGGACACACACCGGGGAGCTGTTTTTT; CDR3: CASSPTGTHTGELFF
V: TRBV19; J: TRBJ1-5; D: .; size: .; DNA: TGTGCCAGTAGTAGTGCGTGGACAGATAGCAATCAGCCCCAGCATTTT; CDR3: CASSSAWTDSNQPQHF
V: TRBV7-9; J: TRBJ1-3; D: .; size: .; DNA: TGTGCCAGCAGCTTAAACTCGGCGGTCAGCTCTGGAAACACCATAGATTTT; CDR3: CASSLNSAVSSGNTIDF
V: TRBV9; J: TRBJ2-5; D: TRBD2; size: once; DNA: TGTGCCAGCAGCCTTCGGACTAGCGGGAAAGAGACCCAGTACTTC; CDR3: CASSLRTSGKETQYF
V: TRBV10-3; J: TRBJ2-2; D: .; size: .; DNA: TGTGCCATCAGTGGGTATTTGAGGGACACTACGAACACCGGGGAGCTGTTTTTT; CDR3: CAISGYLRDTTNTGELFF
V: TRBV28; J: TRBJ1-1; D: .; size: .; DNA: TGTGCCAGCAGTTCTGACCTGGGGCCCAGTGGCCCTGAAGCTTTCTTT; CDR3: CASSSDLGPSGPEAFF
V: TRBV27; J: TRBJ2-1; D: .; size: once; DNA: TGTGCCAGCTTCTCAGAATACAATGAGCAGTTCTTC; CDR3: CASFSEYNEQFF
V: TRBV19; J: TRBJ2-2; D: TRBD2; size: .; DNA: TGTGCCAGTAGTATTACAATTAGCGGGGGGGCGGACACCGGGGAGCTGTTTTTT; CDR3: CASSITISGGADTGELFF
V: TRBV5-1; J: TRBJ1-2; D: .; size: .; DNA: TGCGCCAGCAGCTTGGAGACAGGATACAACTATGGCTACACCTTC; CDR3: CASSLETGYNYGYTF
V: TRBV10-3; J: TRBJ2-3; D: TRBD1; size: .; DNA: TGTGCCATCAGTGAGGGACAGGGAACAGATACGCAGTATTTT; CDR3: CAISEGQGTDTQYF
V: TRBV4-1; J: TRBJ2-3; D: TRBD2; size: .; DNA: TGCGCCAGCAGCCAACTAGCGGGGGTTCTCACAGATACGCAGTATTTT; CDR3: CASSQLAGVLTDTQYF
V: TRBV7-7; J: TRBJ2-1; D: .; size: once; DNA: TGTGCTAGCAGCCTCAGCAGCGTCAATGAGCAGTTCTTC; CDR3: CASSLSSVNEQFF
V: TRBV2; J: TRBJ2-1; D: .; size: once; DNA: TGTGCCAGCAGTGACGTTAGCGGCGCTTACAATGAGCAGTTCTTC; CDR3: CASSDVSGAYNEQFF
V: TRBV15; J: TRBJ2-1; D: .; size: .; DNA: TGTGCCACCAGCAGAGATCATCTTATGGGGACATTAAATGAGCAGTTCTTC; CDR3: CATSRDHLMGTLNEQFF
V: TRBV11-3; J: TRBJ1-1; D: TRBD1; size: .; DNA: TGTGCCAGCAGCTTAGTGAGGGGGCGTTCAGCTTTCTTT; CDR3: CASSLVRGRSAFF
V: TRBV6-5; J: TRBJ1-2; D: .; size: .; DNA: TGTGCCAGCAGTTACTCGATGGCAGGGCCGAACTATGGCTACACCTTC; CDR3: CASSYSMAGPNYGYTF
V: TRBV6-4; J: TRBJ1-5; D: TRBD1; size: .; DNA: TGTGCCAGCACCCCCGGGGGACAGGGTATCCAGCCCCAGCATTTT; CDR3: CASTPGGQGIQPQHF
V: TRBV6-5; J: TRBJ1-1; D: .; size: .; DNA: TGTGCCAGCAGGGAGCCCGGTTCCCCAAACACTGAAGCTTTCTTT; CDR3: CASREPGSPNTEAFF
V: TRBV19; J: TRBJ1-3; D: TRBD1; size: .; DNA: TGTGCCAGTAGTCCCGGGACAGGGGGTGGAAACACCATATATTTT; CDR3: CASSPGTGGGNTIYF
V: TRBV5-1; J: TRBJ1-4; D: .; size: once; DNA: TGCGCCAGCAGATCTACTAATGAAAAACTGTTTTTT; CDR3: CASRSTNEKLFF
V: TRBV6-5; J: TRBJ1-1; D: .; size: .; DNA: TGTGCCAGCAGTTACTCGAGTCGGGGCACTGAAGCTTTCTTT; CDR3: CASSYSSRGTEAFF
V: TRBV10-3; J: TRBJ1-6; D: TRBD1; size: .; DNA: TGTGCCATCAGTGAGTCAACAGGGGGGAGTTCACCCCTCCACTTT; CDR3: CAISESTGGSSPLHF
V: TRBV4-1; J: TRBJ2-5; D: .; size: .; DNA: TGCGCCAGCAGCCAAGCTACAGGGCCAGAGACCCAGTACTTC; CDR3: CASSQATGPETQYF
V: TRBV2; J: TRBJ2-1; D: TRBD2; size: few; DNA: TGTGCCAGCAGAACCGGACTAGCGGGAGGCCGCTCCTACAATGAGCAGTTCTTC; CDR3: CASRTGLAGGRSYNEQFF
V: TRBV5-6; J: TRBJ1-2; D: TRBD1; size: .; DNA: TGTGCCAGCAGCCCTGAACCGGGACAGGGGATCTATGGCTACACCTTC; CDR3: CASSPEPGQGIYGYTF
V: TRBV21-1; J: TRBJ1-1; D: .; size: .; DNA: TGTGCCAGCAGCAGTCGACAGGGCCAGAACACTGAAGCTTTCTTT; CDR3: CASSSRQGQNTEAFF
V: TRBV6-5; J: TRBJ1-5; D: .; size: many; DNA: TGTGCCAGCCGGTATAGCAATCAGCCCCAGCATTTT; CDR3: CASRYSNQPQHF
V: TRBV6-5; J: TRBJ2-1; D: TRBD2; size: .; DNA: TGTGCCAGCAGCCTCGGGACTACCTATGGGAATGAGCAGTTCTTC; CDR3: CASSLGTTYGNEQFF
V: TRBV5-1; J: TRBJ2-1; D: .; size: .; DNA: TGCGCCAGCAGCTCGGGGGACGGCTACAATGAGCAGTTCTTC; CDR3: CASSSGDGYNEQFF
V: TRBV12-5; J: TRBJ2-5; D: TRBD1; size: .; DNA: TGTGCTAGTGGTACCGACAGGGCCCCCGTGGGGACCCAGTACTTC; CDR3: CASGTDRAPVGTQYF
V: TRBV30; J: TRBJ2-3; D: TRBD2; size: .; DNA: TGTGCCTGGAGTGTAGGGGCGGGGGGGAGCACAGATACGCAGTATTTT; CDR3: CAWSVGAGGSTDTQYF
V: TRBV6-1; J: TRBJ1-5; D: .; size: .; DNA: TGTGCCAGCAGTGAAGCGCGTTCAGGGCAGGAAAATCAGCCCCAGCATTTT; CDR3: CASSEARSGQENQPQHF
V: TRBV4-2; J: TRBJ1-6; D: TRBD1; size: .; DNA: TGTGCCAGCAGCCGGTGGACAGGGGGCAATGATTCACCCCTCCACTTT; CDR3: CASSRWTGGNDSPLHF
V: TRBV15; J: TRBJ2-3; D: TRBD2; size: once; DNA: TGTGCCACCAGCAGAGGTACTAGCGGAAGCACAGATACGCAGTATTTT; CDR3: CATSRGTSGSTDTQYF
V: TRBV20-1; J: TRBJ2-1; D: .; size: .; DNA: TGCAGTGCTAGCGATGAGCAGTTCTTC; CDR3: CSASDEQFF
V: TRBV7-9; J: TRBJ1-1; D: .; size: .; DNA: TGTGCCAGCAGCCCCCCCTATGCGGTCGCTGAAGCTTTCTTT; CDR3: CASSPPYAVAEAFF
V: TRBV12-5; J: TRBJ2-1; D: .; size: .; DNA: TGTGCTAGTGGTTTAGCGGGCCCCTCCTACAATGAGCAGTTCTTC; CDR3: CASGLAGPSYNEQFF
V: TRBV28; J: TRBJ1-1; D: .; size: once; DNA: TGTGCCAGCAGTTTTCGGCAGGGAGGTGAAGCTTTCTTT; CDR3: CASSFRQGGEAFF
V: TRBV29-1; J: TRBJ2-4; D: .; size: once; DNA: TGCAGCGTTGAGGTCTACGGGGGGCCGGACATTCAGTACTTC; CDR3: CSVEVYGGPDIQYF
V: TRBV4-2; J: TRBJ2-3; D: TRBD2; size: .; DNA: TGTGCCAGCAGCCCAGAGGGCGGGGGGGCCCCAGATACGCAGTATTTT; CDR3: CASSPEGGGAPDTQYF
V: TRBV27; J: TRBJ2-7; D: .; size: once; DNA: TGTGCCAGCAGTTTGATAGGGGCCTACGAGCAGTACTTC; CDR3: CASSLIGAYEQYF
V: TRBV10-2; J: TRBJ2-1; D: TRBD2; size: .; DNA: TGCGCCTCCCGGACTAGCGGGAGAGCCTACAATGAGCAGTTCTTC; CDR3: CASRTSGRAYNEQFF
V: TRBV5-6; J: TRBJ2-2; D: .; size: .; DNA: TGTGCCAGCAGCTTGGTTGGGGCCAGGAACACCGGGGAGCTGTTTTTT; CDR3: CASSLVGARNTGELFF
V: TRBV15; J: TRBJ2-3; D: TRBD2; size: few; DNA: TGTGCCACCAGCAGAAGCGGGGGGGCCGGTTCCGACACGCAGTATTTT; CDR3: CATSRSGGAGSDTQYF
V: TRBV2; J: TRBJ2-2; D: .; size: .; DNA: TGTGCCAGCAGTGAAGTGGGGGCCATTCCCGACACCGGGGAGCTGTTTTTT; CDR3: CASSEVGAIPDTGELFF
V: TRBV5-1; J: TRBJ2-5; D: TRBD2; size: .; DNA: TGCGCCAGCAGCGGGCTAGCGGGTCAAGAGACCCAGTACTTC; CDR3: CASSGLAGQETQYF
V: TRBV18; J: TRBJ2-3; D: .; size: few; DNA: TGTGCCAGCTCACCCTCGACATTTACCACAGATACGCAGTATTTT; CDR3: CASSPSTFTTDTQYF
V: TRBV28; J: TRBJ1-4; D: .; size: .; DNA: TGTGCCAGCAGTTCCCTACGTAGGTCGGGGGGAAAACTGTTTTTT; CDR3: CASSSLRRSGGKLFF
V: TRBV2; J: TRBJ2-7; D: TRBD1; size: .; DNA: TGTGCCAGCAGGCAAGACAGGGGACTTTCCTACGAGCAGTACTTC; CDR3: CASRQDRGLSYEQYF
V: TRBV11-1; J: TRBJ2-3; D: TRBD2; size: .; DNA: TGTGCCAGCAGCTACCGACTAGCGGGAGGGTTGGATACGCAGTATTTT; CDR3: CASSYRLAGGLDTQYF